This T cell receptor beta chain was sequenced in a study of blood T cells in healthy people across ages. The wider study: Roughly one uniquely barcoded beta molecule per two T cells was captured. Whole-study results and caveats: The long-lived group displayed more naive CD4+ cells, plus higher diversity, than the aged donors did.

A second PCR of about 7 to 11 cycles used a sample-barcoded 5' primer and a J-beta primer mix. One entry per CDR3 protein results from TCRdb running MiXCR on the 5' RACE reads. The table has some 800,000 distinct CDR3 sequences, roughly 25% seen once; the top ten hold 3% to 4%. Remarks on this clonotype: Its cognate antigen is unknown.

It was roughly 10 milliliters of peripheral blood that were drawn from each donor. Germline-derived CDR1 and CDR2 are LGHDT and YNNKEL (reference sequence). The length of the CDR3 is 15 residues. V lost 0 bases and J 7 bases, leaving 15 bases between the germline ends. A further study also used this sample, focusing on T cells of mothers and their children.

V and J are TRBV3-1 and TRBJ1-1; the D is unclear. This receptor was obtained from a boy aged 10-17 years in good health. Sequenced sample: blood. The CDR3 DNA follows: TGTGCCAGCAGCCAAGATTGTCGGGCAGATGATGAAGCTTTCTTT. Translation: CASSQDCRADDEAFF.